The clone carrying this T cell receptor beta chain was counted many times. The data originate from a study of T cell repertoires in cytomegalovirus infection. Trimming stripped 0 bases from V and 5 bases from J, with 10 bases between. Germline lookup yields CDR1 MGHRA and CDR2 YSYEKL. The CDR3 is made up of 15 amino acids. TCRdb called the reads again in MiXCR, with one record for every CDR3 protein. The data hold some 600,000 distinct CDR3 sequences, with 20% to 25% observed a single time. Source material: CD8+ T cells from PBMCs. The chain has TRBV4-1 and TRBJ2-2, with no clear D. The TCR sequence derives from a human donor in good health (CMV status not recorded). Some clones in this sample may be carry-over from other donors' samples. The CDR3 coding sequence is TGCGCCAGCAGCCAAGATAACAGACGGACCGGGGAGCTGTTTTTT. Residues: CASSQDNRRTGELFF.